One and the same sample provided the 3 T cell receptor beta chains below, sequenced in a study of T cells in Graves' hyperthyroidism and ophthalmopathy. The source material, RNA transcripts, was used to amplify TCR beta CDR3 regions. A set of HTBI primers served as the primers for a first-round RT-PCR of the TCR CDR3. TCRdb fed the multiplex PCR reads into MiXCR, producing one record per CDR3 protein. This repertoire shows some 300,000 distinct CDR3 sequences, approximately 15% found once; its top ten account for 7% to 9%. Sequencing input: blood. All receptors derive from a middle-aged woman with Graves' hyperthyroidism.

This clonotype was observed at least ten times. The J gene is TRBJ2-1, the V gene TRBV2; unclear D gene. The germline gives CDR1 SNHLY, CDR2 FYNNEI. Trimming pared 5 bases from V and 3 bases from J, leaving 11 bases between. CDR3 size: 14 residues. CDR3 sequence reads: CASSKGHVYNEQFF. Here the CDR3 DNA reads TGTGCCAGCAGTAAGGGTCACGTCTACAATGAGCAGTTCTTC.

The genes are TRBV13 and TRBJ2-4; D possibly corresponds to TRBD2 (5 bases). With 3 bases removed from V and 3 bases from J, the gap between germline ends came to 6 bases. This CDR3 has 13 residues. Per germline, CDR1 PRHDT and CDR2 FYEKMQ (reference sequence). The CDR3 sequence: CASSFRDKNIQYF. The CDR3 DNA reads TGTGCCAGCAGCTTCCGGGACAAAAACATTCAGTACTTC. Looking up the rest from reference TRBV13 and TRBJ2-4 gives the full variable domain: AAGVIQSPRHLIKEKRETATLKCYPIPRHDTVYWYQQGPGQDPQFLISFYEKMQSDKGSIPDRFSAQQFSDYHSELNMSSLELGDSALYFCASSFRDKNIQYFGAGTRLSVL.

At least ten counts were recorded for this clonotype. The chain recombines TRBV7-2 with TRBJ2-7; 12 nucleotides match TRBD2. This CDR3 is 14 amino acids long. From germline, CDR1 is SGHTA and CDR2 FQGNSA. V lost 4 bases, J lost 2 bases, and 0 bases stayed unmatched. The CDR3 protein is CASSWTSGAYEQYF. The CDR3 bases are TGTGCCAGCAGCTGGACTAGCGGGGCCTACGAGCAGTACTTC.